One sample yielded the 26 T cell receptor beta chains listed below, sequenced in a study of blood T cell repertoires in COVID-19. Some clones are missing from TCRdb's copy, which holds only in-frame ones; the method was immunoSEQ multiplex PCR. Counted here are 200,000 to 300,000 clones, about 93% occurring once; the ten biggest clones make up roughly 0.8%. What was sequenced was peripheral blood. These receptors were taken from a man aged 30 to 45 with COVID-19, enrolled during active disease.

The chain links TRBV5-4 to TRBJ2-1; 12 bases are a match to TRBD2. V lost 0 bases, J lost 9 bases, and 10 bases stayed unmatched. This CDR3 comprises 17 residues. The germline CDR1 and CDR2 sequences are SGHNT and YYREEE (reference sequence). CDR3 protein: CASSLGLAGEVRGEQFF. The CDR3 DNA reads TGTGCCAGCAGCTTGGGACTAGCGGGGGAGGTGCGAGGTGAGCAGTTCTTC.

The rearrangement uses TRBV2 and TRBJ1-5, with a tentative D call TRBD1 (6 bases). Germline CDR1 and CDR2: SNHLY and FYNNEI. This CDR3 region has 15 residues. V was cut by 6 bases and J by 2 bases, with 14 bases left in between. The chain's CDR3 is CASRGRGGGNQPQHF. CDR3 coding DNA: TGTGCCAGCAGGGGCAGGGGTGGGGGCAATCAGCCCCAGCATTTT.

The rearrangement joins TRBV5-1 to TRBJ2-7; 8 bases line up with TRBD1. The germline V gene encodes CDR1 SGHRS and CDR2 YFSETQ. J was trimmed by 4 bases and V by 3 bases; bases with no gene match: 12. This CDR3 contains 16 residues. The CDR3 protein is CASSSGRGQEVYEQYF. CDR3 coding DNA: TGCGCCAGCAGCTCGGGAAGGGGACAGGAGGTGTACGAGCAGTACTTC.

V usage is TRBV13 and J usage is TRBJ2-5; 7 bases agree with TRBD2. The ends lost 5 bases at V and 4 bases at J; junction bases unmatched: 10. This CDR3 spans 15 amino acids. Germline loops: CDR1 PRHDT, CDR2 FYEKMQ (reference sequence). CDR3 loop: CASSPGLVGGETQYF. For the CDR3, the DNA is TGTGCCAGCAGCCCAGGACTAGTGGGGGGAGAGACCCAGTACTTC.

In regard to this clone: Other DNA sequences in this specimen translate into the identical CDR3. This chain uses TRBV6-4 with TRBJ2-1, with D perhaps matching TRBD2 (6 bases). The germline CDR1 and CDR2 sequences are MRHNA and SNTAGT. CDR3 length: 14 residues. Trimming cost V 3 bases and J 7 bases, with 13 bases left between them. In nucleotides, the CDR3 is TGTGCCAGCAGTGAAGCCGGGGGTAGGAATGAGCAGTTCTTC. Encoded protein: CASSEAGGRNEQFF.

V usage is TRBV9 and J usage is TRBJ1-2, with a weak D call TRBD1 (6 bases). The V end was cut by 1 base, the J end by 3 bases, with 19 bases between. This CDR3 comprises 17 residues. Germline CDR1 SGDLS, CDR2 YYNGEE. This chain's CDR3 is CASSVSRGAGSYYGYTF. The CDR3 region has the DNA TGTGCCAGCAGCGTATCCCGGGGGGCAGGTTCATACTATGGCTACACCTTC.

V gene TRBV6-1 combines with J gene TRBJ2-7, with unresolved D. The CDR3 sequence is 13 residues long. Between the trimmed V and J ends, which lost 0 bases and 2 bases, there was a span of 5 bases. Germline CDR1 and CDR2: MNHNS and SASEGT. The CDR3 sequence: CASSEARTYEQYF. In DNA form, the CDR3 reads TGTGCCAGCAGTGAAGCCCGTACCTACGAGCAGTACTTC.

J is TRBJ2-3 and V is TRBV27; 9 nucleotides match TRBD2. Per germline, CDR1 MNHEY and CDR2 SMNVEV (reference sequence). The length of the CDR3 is 16 residues. The junction had 11 bases not matched to a gene; V was cut back by 6 bases and J by 4 bases. Here the CDR3 reads CASSPLGGGGSDTQYF. In DNA, the CDR3 is TGTGCCAGCAGCCCACTGGGCGGGGGGGGCTCAGATACGCAGTATTTT.

The chain links TRBV27 to TRBJ2-3; the match to TRBD1 covers 8 bases. Trimming removed 2 bases from V and 6 bases from J; junction bases left unmatched: 7. The CDR3 spans 15 residues. Germline CDR1 MNHEY, CDR2 SMNVEV (reference sequence). The chain's CDR3 is CASSLGQGAMDTQYF. In DNA form, the CDR3 reads TGTGCCAGCAGTTTAGGGCAGGGGGCGATGGATACGCAGTATTTT.

The V call is TRBV9, the J call TRBJ1-2; TRBD1 matches 9 bases. The J segment lost 8 bases and the V segment lost 4 bases, leaving 6 bases of the junction unmatched. Germline V lookup: CDR1 SGDLS, CDR2 YYNGEE. The CDR3 has 13 residues. CDR3 loop: CASSPGTGYGYTF. In nucleotides, the CDR3 is TGTGCCAGCAGCCCCGGGACAGGGTACGGCTACACCTTC.

The CDR3 DNA follows: TGCAGCGGAACGTGGGCAGATCAAAACTATGGCTACACCTTC. Translated: CSGTWADQNYGYTF. This chain uses TRBV29-1 with TRBJ1-2; D remains unclear. The ends were cut back, 7 bases at V and 2 bases at J, with 17 bases in the middle. Germline assignment: CDR1 SQVTM and CDR2 ANQGSEA. This CDR3 spans 14 amino acids. The full variable domain, in which reference TRBV29-1 and TRBJ1-2 provide the parts outside the CDR3, is SAVISQKPSRDICQRGTSLTIQCQVDSQVTMMFWYRQQPGQSLTLIATANQGSEATYESGFVIDKFPISRPNLTFSTLTVSNMSPEDSSIYLCSGTWADQNYGYTFGSGTRLTVV.

The chain recombines TRBV4-1 with TRBJ1-1; D gene unclear. CDR3 length: 14 amino acids. V was shortened by 4 bases and J by 1 base, with 10 bases between the two germline ends. Germline V gene data show CDR1 as MGHRA and CDR2 as YSYEKL. As DNA, the CDR3 is TGCGCCAGCAGCCTTCCTGGAGAGAACACTGAAGCTTTCTTT. This encodes CASSLPGENTEAFF.

The rearrangement uses TRBV28 and TRBJ1-2, with 7 positions matching TRBD1. This CDR3 has 15 amino acids. Germline values: CDR1 MDHEN, CDR2 SYDVKM. V lost 7 bases to trimming and J lost 4 bases; unmatched junction nucleotides: 12. The CDR3 spells CASMLLDRAGYGYTF. The CDR3 DNA is TGTGCCAGCATGTTACTTGACAGGGCGGGCTATGGCTACACCTTC.

This clone has just one count. The gene calls are TRBV30 and TRBJ1-5, with TRBD1 matching over 7 bases. The V segment lost 0 bases and the J segment 7 bases; nucleotides outside the gene matches: 3. The CDR3 is 13 amino acids. In germline, CDR1 is GTSNPN, CDR2 SVGIG (reference sequence). The CDR3 DNA is TGTGCCTGGAGTGTTGACAGGGACCAGCCCCAGCATTTT. Protein: CAWSVDRDQPQHF.

The rearrangement links TRBV6-5 to TRBJ1-1; 7 bases line up with TRBD1. This CDR3 has 15 residues. V lost 7 bases to trimming and J lost 0 bases; unmatched junction nucleotides: 8. CDR1 and CDR2 from the germline V gene are MNHEY and SVGAGI. CDR3 sequence: CASTRQGGMNTEAFF. DNA for the CDR3: TGTGCCAGCACACGACAGGGTGGGATGAACACTGAAGCTTTCTTT.

The V call is TRBV9, the J call TRBJ1-2; TRBD1 matches at 9 bases. The CDR3 sequence is 15 residues long. The V segment lost 4 bases and the J segment 7 bases; nucleotides outside the gene matches: 11. Germline CDR1 reads SGDLS; CDR2 reads YYNGEE. CDR3 residues: CASSPRDRVTAGYTF. The CDR3 DNA sequence: TGTGCCAGCAGCCCTCGGGACAGGGTTACTGCTGGCTACACCTTC.

V usage is TRBV10-3 and J usage is TRBJ2-7; 7 bases agree with TRBD2. CDR1 is ENHRY, CDR2 SYGVKD, per germline. CDR3 size: 18 residues. The V and J ends lost 2 bases and 2 bases, in that order; junction bases with no gene match: 15. Here the CDR3 DNA reads TGTGCCATCAGTGAGGGATACCTGGGGCTAGCGGAGACCTACGAGCAGTACTTC. Its translation: CAISEGYLGLAETYEQYF.

This chain joins TRBV9 and TRBJ2-1, with 9 bases aligning to TRBD1. The V and J ends lost 0 bases and 8 bases, in that order; junction bases with no gene match: 6. CDR1 and CDR2 (germline): SGDLS, YYNGEE. This CDR3 comprises 15 residues. The CDR3 loop reads CASSVEGTGFDEQFF. CDR3 DNA: TGTGCCAGCAGCGTAGAGGGGACAGGGTTTGATGAGCAGTTCTTC.

The chain couples TRBV2 to TRBJ2-7; D remains ambiguous. This CDR3 has 12 amino acids. V was clipped by 4 bases and J by 3 bases, with 7 bases between them. Germline lookup yields CDR1 SNHLY and CDR2 FYNNEI. For the CDR3, the DNA is TGTGCCAGCAGTGCCTTAGACTACGAGCAGTACTTC. Translating gives CASSALDYEQYF.

J is TRBJ2-5 and V is TRBV10-3; the match to TRBD1 covers 8 bases. The junction had 8 bases not matched to a gene; V was cut back by 8 bases and J by 9 bases. Germline-derived CDR1 and CDR2 are ENHRY and SYGVKD. This CDR3 comprises 12 residues. CDR3 DNA sequence: TGTGCCATCCGCGGGACAGGAGGGTCCCAGTACTTC. Amino acids: CAIRGTGGSQYF.

This chain links TRBV5-4 with TRBJ1-2; tentatively, D is TRBD1 (5 bases). Trimming removed 4 bases from V and 2 bases from J, with 12 bases in between. Per the germline V gene, CDR1 is SGHNT and CDR2 is YYREEE (reference sequence). The CDR3 has 14 residues. CDR3 region: CASSPGGANYGYTF. The CDR3 region has the DNA TGTGCCAGCAGCCCCGGGGGTGCGAACTATGGCTACACCTTC.

The V gene is TRBV11-2, the J gene TRBJ2-7; D is possibly TRBD2 (7 bases). CDR3 length equals 15 residues. Trimming removed 4 bases at V and 2 bases at J, with 15 bases between. CDR1 and CDR2 from the germline V gene are SGHAT and FQNNGV. In nucleotides, the CDR3 is TGTGCCAGCAGCTCCGTTCAGGGGAGGGCCTACGAGCAGTACTTC. This translates into CASSSVQGRAYEQYF.

The V gene is TRBV2, the J gene TRBJ1-3; D might be TRBD1 (5 bases). The CDR3 length is 13 residues. The germline V and J ends were trimmed by 7 bases and 2 bases, with 9 bases remaining between them. In germline, CDR1 is SNHLY, CDR2 FYNNEI. CDR3 bases: TGTGCCAGCACGCCAGGGACTGGAAACACCATATATTTT. This gives the protein CASTPGTGNTIYF.

The chain carries TRBV12-3 or TRBV12-4 and TRBJ1-2, with D tentatively TRBD1 (6 bases). The CDR3 runs 13 residues. Trimming left V 1 base short and J 3 bases short, with 6 bases between. CDR3 coding DNA: TGTGCCAGCAGTTTAGAGGGGGACTATGGCTACACCTTC. Amino acid sequence: CASSLEGDYGYTF.

The chain has TRBV24-1 and TRBJ2-7; 7 bases are shared with TRBD2. Germline V gene sequence: CDR1 KGHDR, CDR2 SFDVKD. Losses at the gene ends were 3 bases for V and 6 bases for J; bases not matched to a gene: 1. The CDR3 is 12 residues long. The CDR3 sequence: CATSDTGGEQYF. The DNA of the CDR3 is TGTGCCACCAGTGATACGGGGGGCGAGCAGTACTTC.

The rearrangement links TRBV6-5 to TRBJ1-5; D is ambiguous. Trimming removed 7 bases at V and 2 bases at J, with 6 bases between. The CDR3 runs 12 residues. In germline, CDR1 is MNHEY, CDR2 SVGAGI. The CDR3 sequence is CASKAGNQPQHF. The CDR3 nucleotides are TGTGCCAGCAAAGCGGGCAATCAGCCCCAGCATTTT.